Below, one T cell receptor (beta chain) is given with its context. The antigen is not known. The investigators reverse transcribed all of the isolated RNA, so they sequenced expressed TCRB transcripts. Sequencing was performed with immunoSEQ multiplex PCR; in TCRdb, only in-frame clones are kept and a portion is missing. The sample lists 350,000 to 400,000 clones, about 16% occurring once. The CDR3 covers 15 residues. Germline assignment: CDR1 SGHRS and CDR2 YFSETQ. V dropped 0 bases and J dropped 3; count of bases not matched to a gene: 3. The data were obtained in a study of beta chain features in type 1 diabetes. Study-wide background: Fewer than 140,000,000 sorted cells were examined across all samples. Whole-study findings and limits: All four CD4+ subsets from Type 1 diabetes patients carried moderately but significantly shorter TCRB CDR3s. The question left open here concerned HLA type influencing TCRB rearrangement.

Sequenced sample: naive CD4+ T cells from blood. This sequence was found in a woman younger than 30 in good health. The rearrangement links TRBV5-1 to TRBJ1-5; 7 nucleotides match TRBD1. The CDR3 DNA is TGCGCCAGCAGCTTGGGGGGACAGCTCAATCAGCCCCAGCATTTT. Translating gives CASSLGGQLNQPQHF.